The text below deals with one T cell receptor beta chain. Its specificity is not known. The repertoire was sequenced with immunoSEQ multiplex PCR; TCRdb's copy has only in-frame clones and lacks some. The data contain about 350,000 clones, more than 75% of them singletons. Treatment given: over 15 received Ad26.COV2.S at low or high dose, single or two shots; about 5 received placebo; per-sample allocation not given. Collection of samples fell on day 63 after the first vaccine or placebo injection. This person who donated was an adult of 18-55 years in Boston. Per the germline V gene, CDR1 is MNHEY and CDR2 is SVGEGT. The CDR3 contains 14 residues. After removal of 1 base from V and 6 bases from J, the junction contained 4 bases not matched to a gene. The sample is drawn from a study of Ad26.COV2.S vaccination and SARS-CoV-2 variants. Study-level information: Once, or twice with 56 days between doses, Ad26.COV2.S was given intramuscularly.

Study-wide findings and caveats: The study found higher spike-specific TCR breadth in vaccine than placebo recipients. Researchers cautioned that TCR breadth and depth analyses may have underestimated total T cell responses.

The receptor was derived from a person aged 18-65 years who received the Ad26.COV2.S COVID-19 vaccine or a placebo. Source: peripheral blood, taken in a trial of Ad26.COV2.S vaccine versus placebo. The V call is TRBV6-2 or TRBV6-3, the J call TRBJ2-7, with 9 bases identical to TRBD1. DNA of the CDR3: TGTGCCAGCAGTTACTACAGGGGGCAGGTCGAGCAGTACTTC. It yields the protein CASSYYRGQVEQYF.